The 15 T cell receptor beta chains presented below share a single source sample, sequenced in a study of cytomegalovirus exposure and HLA in healthy donors (dated by TCRdb to 2017 to 2019). The library came from the immunoSEQ multiplex PCR assay. A mixture of 60 forward primers for TCR Vbeta segments and 13 reverse primers for TCR Jbeta segments was used in the multiplex PCR. This immuneACCESS table, as held by TCRdb, lists in-frame sequences with V and J called but not all clones. Of the missing ones, under half trace to an unresolved V gene in checked studies; the others have no known cause. This sample has roughly 160,000 clones in its table, and roughly 80% of those were observed once. Together, the top ten hold over 8.5% of the sample. Sequencing was carried out using PBMCs. All receptors come from a man aged 45-60 years in good health and CMV-seropositive.

This clone appeared a few times. The genes are TRBV5-1 and TRBJ2-1; 11 positions agree with TRBD2. The CDR3 is 15 amino acids. CDR1 and CDR2 (germline): SGHRS, YFSETQ. Trimming removed 4 bases from V and 8 bases from J; junction bases left unmatched: 8. The CDR3 is CASSATSGRIHEQFF. The CDR3 bases are TGCGCCAGCAGCGCCACTAGCGGGAGAATCCATGAGCAGTTCTTC.

V is TRBV6-1 and J is TRBJ2-7, with 9 bases that match TRBD1. Germline CDR1 reads MNHNS; CDR2 reads SASEGT. The length of the CDR3 is 15 residues. Trimming removed 2 bases from V and 4 bases from J; junction bases left unmatched: 6. The CDR3 coding sequence is TGTGCCAGCAGTGAATGGGGACAGGGTACGTACGAGCAGTACTTC. It translates to CASSEWGQGTYEQYF.

The V call is TRBV29-1, the J call TRBJ2-5, with TRBD2 identical over 9 bases. CDR1 is SQVTM and CDR2 is ANQGSEA in the germline V gene. Losses at the gene ends were 7 bases for V and 1 base for J; bases not matched to a gene: 10. The CDR3 has 15 residues. In DNA, the CDR3 is TGCAGCGCAGCGGGAGGCCGAGCTACCCAAGAGACCCAGTACTTC. This codes for CSAAGGRATQETQYF. Together with reference TRBV29-1 and TRBJ2-5, the CDR3 gives the full variable domain: SAVISQKPSRDICQRGTSLTIQCQVDSQVTMMFWYRQQPGQSLTLIATANQGSEATYESGFVIDKFPISRPNLTFSTLTVSNMSPEDSSIYLCSAAGGRATQETQYFGPGTRLLVL.

The chain employs TRBV11-2 and TRBJ1-4; perhaps TRBD1 as D (5 bases). The ends were cut back, 5 bases at V and 5 bases at J, with 12 bases in the middle. The CDR3 is 14 residues long. Germline lookup yields CDR1 SGHAT and CDR2 FQNNGV. The chain's CDR3 is CASSKRQSNEKLFF. The CDR3 nucleotides are TGTGCCAGCAGCAAACGACAGAGCAATGAAAAACTGTTTTTT.

This clone was seen only once. The J gene is TRBJ1-1, the V gene TRBV12-5; the D gene is possibly TRBD1 (6 bases). Germline lookup yields CDR1 LGHNT and CDR2 FRNRAP. Trimming took 5 bases from V and 2 from J, leaving 9 bases between them. The CDR3 covers 13 residues. The CDR3 DNA follows: TGTGCTAGTGGTCAACAGGGAAACACTGAAGCTTTCTTT. It specifies CASGQQGNTEAFF.

This clone was detected only a few times. This rearrangement joins TRBV6-4 to TRBJ2-3; no firm D call. This CDR3 contains 13 residues. The germline gives CDR1 MRHNA, CDR2 SNTAGT. Trimming cost V 6 bases and J 2 bases, with 9 bases left between them. The CDR3 nucleotides are TGTGCCAGCAGCATCCAAAACACAGATACGCAGTATTTT. This encodes CASSIQNTDTQYF.

The V and J genes are TRBV7-3 and TRBJ2-3, with TRBD2 matching 10 bases. In germline, CDR1 is SGHTA, CDR2 FQGTGA. This CDR3 is 15 amino acids long. V gave up 6 bases and J gave up 3 bases; unmatched junction bases: 6. The CDR3 sequence: CASSLAGGITDTQYF. The CDR3 DNA is TGTGCCAGCAGTTTAGCGGGGGGAATTACAGATACGCAGTATTTT. The whole variable domain, remainder taken from reference TRBV7-3 and TRBJ2-3, is GAGVSQTPSNKVTEKGKYVELRCDPISGHTALYWYRQSLGQGPEFLIYFQGTGAADDSGLPNDRFFAVRPEGSVSTLKIQRTERGDSAVYLCASSLAGGITDTQYFGPGTRLTVL.

The V call is TRBV4-3, the J call TRBJ1-2, with D tentatively TRBD1 (6 bases). The CDR3 is 16 amino acids. V lost 3 bases and J lost 0, with 14 bases in between. Per germline, CDR1 LGHNA and CDR2 YSLEER. CDR3 amino acids: CASSQGPGTTNYGYTF. The DNA for the CDR3 is TGCGCCAGCAGCCAGGGTCCGGGGACAACTAACTATGGCTACACCTTC.

The gene calls are TRBV19 and TRBJ2-2; D might be TRBD1 (6 bases). Germline assignment: CDR1 LNHDA and CDR2 SQIVND (reference sequence). CDR3 length: 13 residues. Trimming shortened V by 4 bases and J by 9 bases, and 12 bases separated the two germline ends. In nucleotides, the CDR3 is TGTGCCAGTAGTAACGGACAGACCCGGGAGCTGTTTTTT. Its protein is CASSNGQTRELFF. The whole variable domain, remainder taken from reference TRBV19 and TRBJ2-2, is DGGITQSPKYLFRKEGQNVTLSCEQNLNHDAMYWYRQDPGQGLRLIYYSQIVNDFQKGDIAEGYSVSREKKESFPLTVTSAQKNPTAFYLCASSNGQTRELFFGEGSRLTVL.

This chain uses TRBV5-4 with TRBJ1-5, with 7 bases aligning to TRBD1. The CDR3 length is 13 residues. Trimming removed 5 bases from V and 6 bases from J; junction bases left unmatched: 5. Per the germline V gene, CDR1 is SGHNT and CDR2 is YYREEE (reference sequence). In nucleotides, the CDR3 is TGTGCCAGCAGTCAAGACAGGGTTCAGCCCCAGCATTTT. This encodes CASSQDRVQPQHF.

J is TRBJ2-7 and V is TRBV5-6; 9 bases are shared with TRBD2. This CDR3 contains 13 residues. The V segment lost 4 bases and the J segment 4 bases; nucleotides outside the gene matches: 3. Per germline, CDR1 SGHDT and CDR2 YYEEEE. Here the CDR3 DNA reads TGTGCCAGCAGCCTAGCGGGGACATACGAGCAGTACTTC. It specifies CASSLAGTYEQYF.

This clone was recorded a few times. J is TRBJ1-2 and V is TRBV29-1; 9 positions agree with TRBD1. The CDR3 spans 12 residues. The V gene's germline CDR1 is SQVTM and CDR2 ANQGSEA. The V segment lost 4 bases and the J segment 4 bases; nucleotides outside the gene matches: 1. CDR3 sequence: CSVGQGVYGYTF. CDR3 in DNA: TGCAGCGTTGGACAGGGGGTCTATGGCTACACCTTC.

The chain joins TRBV10-3 to TRBJ2-5; a weak D match, TRBD2 (6 bases). Looked up from germline, CDR1 is ENHRY and CDR2 is SYGVKD. V dropped 9 bases and J dropped 2 bases, with 13 bases sitting between them. CDR3 length: 13 residues. The CDR3 DNA reads as TGTGCCATTAGTAACGGGGGACAAGAGACCCAGTACTTC. As protein: CAISNGGQETQYF.

The chain recombines TRBV30 with TRBJ1-1, with TRBD1 matching over 10 bases. Germline values: CDR1 GTSNPN, CDR2 SVGIG (reference sequence). There are 13 residues in the CDR3. Unmatched junction bases numbered 4, after V lost 5 bases and J lost 4 bases. The DNA for the CDR3 is TGTGCCTGGGACAGGGGGCCGGTCACTGAAGCTTTCTTT. It translates to CAWDRGPVTEAFF.

The chain employs TRBV14 and TRBJ1-6; 7 bases match TRBD1. Trimming took 5 bases from V and 6 from J; bases not matched to a gene: 1. This CDR3 region has 13 residues. Germline V lookup: CDR1 SGHDN, CDR2 FVKESK. For the CDR3, the DNA is TGTGCCAGCAGCAACAGGGGTAATTCACCCCTCCACTTT. Amino acids: CASSNRGNSPLHF.